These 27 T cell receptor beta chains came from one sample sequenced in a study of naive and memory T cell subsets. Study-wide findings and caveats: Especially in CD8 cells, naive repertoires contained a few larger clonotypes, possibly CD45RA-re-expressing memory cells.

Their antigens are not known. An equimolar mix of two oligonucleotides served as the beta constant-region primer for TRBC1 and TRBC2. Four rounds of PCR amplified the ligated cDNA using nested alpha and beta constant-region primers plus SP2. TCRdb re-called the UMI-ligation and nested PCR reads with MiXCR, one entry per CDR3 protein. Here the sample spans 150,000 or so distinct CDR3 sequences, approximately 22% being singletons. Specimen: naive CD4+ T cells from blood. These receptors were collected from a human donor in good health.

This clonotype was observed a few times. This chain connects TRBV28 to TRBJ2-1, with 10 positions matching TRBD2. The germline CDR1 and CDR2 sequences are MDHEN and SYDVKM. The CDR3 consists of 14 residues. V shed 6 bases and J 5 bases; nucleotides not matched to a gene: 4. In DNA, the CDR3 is TGTGCCAGCAGGCCTGGACTAGCGGACAATGAGCAGTTCTTC. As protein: CASRPGLADNEQFF.

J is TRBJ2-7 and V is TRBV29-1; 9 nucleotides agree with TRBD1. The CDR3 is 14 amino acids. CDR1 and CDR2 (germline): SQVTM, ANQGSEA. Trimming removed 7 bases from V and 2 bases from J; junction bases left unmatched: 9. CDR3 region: CSAGQGQGAYEQYF. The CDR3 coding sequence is TGCAGCGCCGGTCAGGGACAGGGAGCCTACGAGCAGTACTTC.

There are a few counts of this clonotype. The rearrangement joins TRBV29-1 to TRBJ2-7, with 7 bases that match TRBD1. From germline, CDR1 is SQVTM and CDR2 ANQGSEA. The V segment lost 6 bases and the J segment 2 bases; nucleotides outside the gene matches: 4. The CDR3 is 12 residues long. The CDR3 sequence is CSVRDRAYEQYF. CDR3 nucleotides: TGCAGCGTCCGGGACAGAGCCTACGAGCAGTACTTC.

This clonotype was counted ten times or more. CDR3 nucleotides: TGTGCCATCAGTGGGCAGGGAAGCACTGAAGCTTTCTTT. Translating it yields CAISGQGSTEAFF. This chain connects TRBV10-3 to TRBJ1-1; TRBD1 is a possible D gene (5 bases). This CDR3 spans 13 amino acids. In germline, CDR1 is ENHRY, CDR2 SYGVKD. V was pared by 4 bases and J by 4 bases, with 10 bases between.

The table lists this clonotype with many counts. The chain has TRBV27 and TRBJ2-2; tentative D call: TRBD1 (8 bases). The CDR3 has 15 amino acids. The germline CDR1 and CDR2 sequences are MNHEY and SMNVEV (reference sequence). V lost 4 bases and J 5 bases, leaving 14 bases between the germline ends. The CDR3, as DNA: TGTGCCAGCAGTTCATACAGGGGGGGGACCGGGGAGCTGTTTTTT. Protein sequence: CASSSYRGGTGELFF.

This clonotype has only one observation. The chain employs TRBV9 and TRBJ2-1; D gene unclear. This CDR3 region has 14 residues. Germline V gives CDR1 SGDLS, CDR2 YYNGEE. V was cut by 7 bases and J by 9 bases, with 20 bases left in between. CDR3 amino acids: CASQTGADGGEQFF. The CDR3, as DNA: TGTGCCAGCCAGACCGGCGCCGATGGCGGTGAGCAGTTCTTC.

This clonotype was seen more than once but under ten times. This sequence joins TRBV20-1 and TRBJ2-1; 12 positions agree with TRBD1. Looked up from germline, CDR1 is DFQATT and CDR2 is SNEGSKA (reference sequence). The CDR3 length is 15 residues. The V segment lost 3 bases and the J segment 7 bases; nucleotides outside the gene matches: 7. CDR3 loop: CSASSGTGGYNEQFF. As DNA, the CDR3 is TGCAGTGCTAGCTCCGGGACAGGGGGCTATAATGAGCAGTTCTTC.

CDR3 sequence (DNA): TGTGCCAGCAGTTCCCTTAAGGGCTCTGGGGCCAACGTCCTGACTTTC. It translates to CASSSLKGSGANVLTF. The rearrangement joins TRBV6-6 to TRBJ2-6, with D unclear. CDR1 is MNHNY, CDR2 SVGAGI, per germline (reference sequence). The CDR3 loop spans 16 amino acids. V shed 4 bases and J shed 0 bases, with 10 bases lying between them.

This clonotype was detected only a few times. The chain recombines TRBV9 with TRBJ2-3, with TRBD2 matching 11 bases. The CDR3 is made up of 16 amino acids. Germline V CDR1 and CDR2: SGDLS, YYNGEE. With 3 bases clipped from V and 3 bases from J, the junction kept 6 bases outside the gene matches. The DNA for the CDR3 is TGTGCCAGCAGCGCGGGACTAGCGGACGCAACAGATACGCAGTATTTT. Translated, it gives CASSAGLADATDTQYF. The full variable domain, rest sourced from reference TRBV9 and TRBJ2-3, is DSGVTQTPKHLITATGQRVTLRCSPRSGDLSVYWYQQSLDQGLQFLIQYYNGEERAKGNILERFSAQQFPDLHSELNLSSLELGDSALYFCASSAGLADATDTQYFGPGTRLTVL.

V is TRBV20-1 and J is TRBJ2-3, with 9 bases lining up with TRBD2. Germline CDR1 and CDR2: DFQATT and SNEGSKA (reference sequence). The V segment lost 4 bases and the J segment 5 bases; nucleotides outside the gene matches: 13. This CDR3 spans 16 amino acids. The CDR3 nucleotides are TGCAGTGCTAAGAGTAGCGGGAGTATTGGAATAGATACGCAGTATTTT. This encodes CSAKSSGSIGIDTQYF.

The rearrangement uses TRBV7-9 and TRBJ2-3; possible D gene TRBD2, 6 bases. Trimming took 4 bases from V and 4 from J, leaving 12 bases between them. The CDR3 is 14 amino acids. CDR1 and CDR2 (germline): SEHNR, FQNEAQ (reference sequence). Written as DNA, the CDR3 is TGTGCCAGCAGCTCCTCGGGACTTTCAGATACGCAGTATTTT. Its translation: CASSSSGLSDTQYF.

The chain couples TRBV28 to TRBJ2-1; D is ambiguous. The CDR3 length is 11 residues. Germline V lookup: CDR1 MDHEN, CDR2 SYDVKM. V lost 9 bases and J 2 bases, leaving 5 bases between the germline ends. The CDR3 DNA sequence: TGTGCCAGTGGGACCTACAATGAGCAGTTCTTC. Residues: CASGTYNEQFF.

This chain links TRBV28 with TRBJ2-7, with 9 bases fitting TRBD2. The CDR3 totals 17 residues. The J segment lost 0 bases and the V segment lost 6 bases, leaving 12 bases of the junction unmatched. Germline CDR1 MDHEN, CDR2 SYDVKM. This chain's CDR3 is CASSPWASGTHSYEQYF. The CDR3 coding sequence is TGTGCCAGCAGCCCCTGGGCTAGCGGGACTCACTCCTACGAGCAGTACTTC.

CDR3 nucleotides: TGCAGTGCGGAGGCCTGGGACACCTTGATCAATGAGCAGTTCTTC. Translated: CSAEAWDTLINEQFF. This chain joins TRBV20-1 and TRBJ2-1; tentatively, D is TRBD1 (6 bases). Trimming removed 6 bases from V and 6 bases from J, with 21 bases in between. The CDR3 totals 15 residues. Germline-derived CDR1 and CDR2 are DFQATT and SNEGSKA (reference sequence).

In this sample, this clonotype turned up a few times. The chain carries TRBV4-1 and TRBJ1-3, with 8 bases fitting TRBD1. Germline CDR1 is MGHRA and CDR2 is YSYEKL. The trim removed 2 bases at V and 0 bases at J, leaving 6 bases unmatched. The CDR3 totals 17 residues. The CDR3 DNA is TGCGCCAGCAGCCAACCGGGACAGGTTAGCTCTGGAAACACCATATATTTT. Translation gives CASSQPGQVSSGNTIYF.

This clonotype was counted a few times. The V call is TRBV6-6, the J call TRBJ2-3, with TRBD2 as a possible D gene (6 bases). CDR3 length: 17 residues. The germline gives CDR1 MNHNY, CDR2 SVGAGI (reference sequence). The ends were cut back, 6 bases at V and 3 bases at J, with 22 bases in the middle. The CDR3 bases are TGTGCCAGCAGGATAGGGACTCGCATCGACGGAACAGATACGCAGTATTTT. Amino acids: CASRIGTRIDGTDTQYF.

In DNA, the CDR3 is TGCAGCGTCGGACAGGGCGGCTACGAGCAGTACTTC. This codes for CSVGQGGYEQYF. The rearrangement links TRBV29-1 to TRBJ2-7; 8 nucleotides agree with TRBD1. V was pared by 6 bases and J by 3 bases, with 4 bases of the junction left unmatched. Germline assignment: CDR1 SQVTM and CDR2 ANQGSEA. The CDR3 has 12 residues.

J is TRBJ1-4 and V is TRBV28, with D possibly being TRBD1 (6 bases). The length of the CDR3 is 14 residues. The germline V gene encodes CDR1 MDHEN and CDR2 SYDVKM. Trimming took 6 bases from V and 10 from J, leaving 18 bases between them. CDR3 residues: CASSTGFSSGKLFF. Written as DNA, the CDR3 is TGTGCCAGCAGCACAGGGTTCTCTAGTGGAAAACTGTTTTTT.

The CDR3 loop reads CASSYPTGTTILYEQYF. The DNA of the CDR3 is TGTGCCAGCAGTTACCCGACCGGGACAACCATACTATACGAGCAGTACTTC. The chain links TRBV6-2 or TRBV6-3 to TRBJ2-7; D may be TRBD1 (6 bases). The CDR3 totals 17 residues. V was clipped by 2 bases and J by 4 bases, with 21 bases between them. Germline V gene data show CDR1 as MNHEY and CDR2 as SVGEGT.

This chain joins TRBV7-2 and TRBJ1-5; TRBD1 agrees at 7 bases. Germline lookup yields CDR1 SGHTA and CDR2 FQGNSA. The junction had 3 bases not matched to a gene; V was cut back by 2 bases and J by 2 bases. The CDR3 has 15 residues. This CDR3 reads CASSLIDRGNQPQHF. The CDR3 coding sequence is TGTGCCAGCAGCTTAATCGACAGGGGCAATCAGCCCCAGCATTTT. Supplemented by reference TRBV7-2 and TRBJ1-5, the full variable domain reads GAGVSQSPSNKVTEKGKDVELRCDPISGHTALYWYRQSLGQGLEFLIYFQGNSAPDKSGLPSDRFSAERTGGSVSTLTIQRTQQEDSAVYLCASSLIDRGNQPQHFGDGTRLSIL.

The chain's CDR3 is CASSSNGQGRTQHF. CDR3 in DNA: TGTGCCAGCAGCTCCAACGGACAGGGTCGGACCCAGCATTTT. The chain uses TRBV13 and TRBJ1-5; the match to TRBD1 covers 8 bases. The J segment lost 11 bases and the V segment lost 4 bases, leaving 10 bases of the junction unmatched. CDR1 PRHDT and CDR2 FYEKMQ come from the germline V gene (reference sequence). CDR3 length: 14 residues.

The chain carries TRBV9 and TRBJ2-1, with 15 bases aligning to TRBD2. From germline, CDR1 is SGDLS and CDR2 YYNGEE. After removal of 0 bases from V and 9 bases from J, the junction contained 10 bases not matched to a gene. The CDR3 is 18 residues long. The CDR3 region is CASSVGPGLAGGLGEQFF. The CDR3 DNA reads TGTGCCAGCAGCGTAGGCCCCGGACTAGCGGGAGGGCTGGGTGAGCAGTTCTTC.

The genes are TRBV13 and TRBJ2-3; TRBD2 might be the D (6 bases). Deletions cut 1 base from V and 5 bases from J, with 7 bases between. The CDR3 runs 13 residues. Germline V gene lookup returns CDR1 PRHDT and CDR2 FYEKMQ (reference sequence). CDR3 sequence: CASSLVGRDTQYF. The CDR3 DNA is TGTGCCAGCAGCTTAGTCGGGAGAGATACGCAGTATTTT.

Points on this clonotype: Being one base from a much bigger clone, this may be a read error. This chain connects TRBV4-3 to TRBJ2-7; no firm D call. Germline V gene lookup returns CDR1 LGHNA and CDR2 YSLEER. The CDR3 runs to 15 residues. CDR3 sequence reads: CASNQRRHPIYEQYF. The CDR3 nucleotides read TGCGCCAGCAACCAAAGGAGACACCCGATATACGAGCAGTACTTC.

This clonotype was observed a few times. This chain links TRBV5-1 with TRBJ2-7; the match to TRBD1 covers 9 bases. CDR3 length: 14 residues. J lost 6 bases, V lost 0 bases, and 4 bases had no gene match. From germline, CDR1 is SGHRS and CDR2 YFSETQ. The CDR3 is CASSLGQGVGEQYF. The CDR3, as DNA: TGCGCCAGCAGCTTGGGACAGGGGGTCGGCGAGCAGTACTTC.

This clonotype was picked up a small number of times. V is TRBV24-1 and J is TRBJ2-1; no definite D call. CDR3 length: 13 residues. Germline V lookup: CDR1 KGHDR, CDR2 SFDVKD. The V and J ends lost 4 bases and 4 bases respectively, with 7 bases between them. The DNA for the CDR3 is TGTGCCACCAGTGACGCTCGGTACAATGAGCAGTTCTTC. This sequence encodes CATSDARYNEQFF.

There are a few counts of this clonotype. The CDR3, as DNA: TGTGCCAGCAGCGCGGGACTAGCGGGAGGCGACTCCTACGAGCAGTACTTC. Residues: CASSAGLAGGDSYEQYF. J is TRBJ2-7 and V is TRBV9, with 15 bases matching TRBD2. With V trimmed by 3 bases and J by 0 bases, 4 bases remained unmatched. The CDR3 has 17 amino acids. The germline CDR1 and CDR2 sequences are SGDLS and YYNGEE. Full variable domain (rest looked up from reference TRBV9 and TRBJ2-7): DSGVTQTPKHLITATGQRVTLRCSPRSGDLSVYWYQQSLDQGLQFLIQYYNGEERAKGNILERFSAQQFPDLHSELNLSSLELGDSALYFCASSAGLAGGDSYEQYFGPGTRLTVT.